This record concerns one T cell receptor (beta chain) sequence. This entry is derived from a study of blood T cell repertoires in COVID-19. On the study more broadly: Both acute and convalescent COVID-19 samples were obtained from the United States, Italy and Spain. T cells, B-cell-depleted T cells, or PBMCs provided the cDNA or gDNA that served as material.

Original processing notes: From reference gene primer amplification, estimates of nucleated cell counts were derived. Sequencing was performed with immunoSEQ multiplex PCR; in TCRdb, only in-frame clones are kept and a portion is missing. V and J calls and clone size are copied from that table; D and trimming were computed from the DNA. The sample carries around 86,000 clones, roughly 82% recorded once. The CDR3 spans 14 residues. The J segment lost 10 bases and the V segment lost 2 bases, leaving 6 bases of the junction unmatched. CDR1 is MNHEY and CDR2 is SMNVEV in the germline V gene (reference sequence).

The chain has TRBV27 and TRBJ2-1; the match to TRBD1 covers 9 bases. The material sequenced was peripheral blood. The receptor was derived from a human donor in a cohort sampled during active COVID-19. CDR3 region: CASSLDRGTGEQFF. CDR3 DNA sequence: TGTGCCAGCAGTTTAGACAGGGGGACGGGGGAGCAGTTCTTC.